The 17 T cell receptor beta chains presented below share a single source sample, sequenced in a study of blood T cells in healthy people across ages. With a J-beta primer mix and a sample-barcoded 5' primer, a second PCR ran about 7 to 11 cycles. In TCRdb, the 5' RACE reads were re-called with MiXCR into one record per CDR3 protein. The sample lists about 730,000 distinct CDR3 sequences, approximately 39% occurring once. Sequencing was carried out using blood. The receptors here all came from a woman in her sixties in good health.

This clonotype occurred a few times. J is TRBJ2-1 and V is TRBV20-1; TRBD2 is a possible D gene (6 bases). The V gene lost 6 bases and the J gene lost 8 bases, with 17 bases spanning the gap. This CDR3 region has 13 residues. Germline CDR1 is DFQATT and CDR2 is SNEGSKA (reference sequence). The CDR3 nucleotides are TGCAGTGCAAAAAAACCGGGGGTAGATGAGCAGTTCTTC. Translated, it gives CSAKKPGVDEQFF.

The chain employs TRBV27 and TRBJ2-3; D is perhaps TRBD1 (6 bases). This CDR3 region has 13 residues. Trimming removed 10 bases at V and 2 bases at J, with 13 bases between. Germline loops: CDR1 MNHEY, CDR2 SMNVEV (reference sequence). CDR3 protein: CATAQGNTDTQYF. Written as DNA, the CDR3 is TGTGCCACTGCTCAGGGGAACACAGATACGCAGTATTTT.

V and J are TRBV4-3 and TRBJ2-2; TRBD1 agrees at 9 bases. The CDR3 length is 18 residues. J gave up 3 bases and V 3 bases, and 11 bases lay outside the gene matches. Germline CDR1 reads LGHNA; CDR2 reads YSLEER. The CDR3 sequence: CASSQDTDRDRDTGELFF. The CDR3 DNA reads as TGCGCCAGCAGCCAGGACACGGACCGGGACAGGGACACCGGGGAGCTGTTTTTT.

This clonotype turned up a few times. The V and J genes are TRBV6-2 or TRBV6-3 and TRBJ1-1; 8 nucleotides match TRBD1. The CDR3 is made up of 13 amino acids. Losses at the gene ends were 5 bases for V and 8 bases for J; bases not matched to a gene: 7. Germline values: CDR1 MNHEY, CDR2 SVGEGT. The CDR3 bases are TGTGCCAGCAGTGCGGACAGGGAGGGAGAAGCTTTCTTT. The encoded protein is CASSADREGEAFF.

The chain combines TRBV10-3 with TRBJ1-2; a weak D match, TRBD1 (6 bases). Germline V gives CDR1 ENHRY, CDR2 SYGVKD. The length of the CDR3 is 14 residues. Trimming stripped 0 bases from V and 6 bases from J, with 11 bases between. As DNA, the CDR3 is TGTGCCATCAGTGAGTCCAATACAGGGAATGGCTACACCTTC. Encoded protein: CAISESNTGNGYTF.

Comment on this clonotype: One end of the junction does not line up with germline, which may come from a read error. The chain has TRBV5-1 and TRBJ2-5, with 9 nucleotides matching TRBD2. CDR3 size: 16 residues. Germline loops: CDR1 SGHRS, CDR2 YFSETQ. In nucleotides, the CDR3 is TGCGCCAACAGCTTGAATGGCGGGAGGGGTCAAGAGACCCAGTACTTC. Its translation: CANSLNGGRGQETQYF.

The chain employs TRBV29-1 and TRBJ2-7, with TRBD2 matching 10 bases. Germline V gene data show CDR1 as SQVTM and CDR2 as ANQGSEA. This CDR3 spans 15 amino acids. V lost 6 bases to trimming and J lost 1 base; unmatched junction nucleotides: 9. The CDR3 DNA is TGCAGCGTGCAAAGGACTAGCGGTATTTCCTACGAGCAGTACTTC. This translates into CSVQRTSGISYEQYF.

Worth noting for this clonotype: Since a much larger clone is just one base distant, this may be a read error. The chain is built from TRBV9 and TRBJ2-1; D uncertain. Looked up from germline, CDR1 is SGDLS and CDR2 is YYNGEE. The CDR3 runs 13 residues. CDR3 amino acids: CASSVDSYNERFF. CDR3 coding DNA: TGTGCCAGCAGCGTCGACTCCTACAATGAGCGGTTCTTC.

This clonotype occurred a few times. J is TRBJ2-3 and V is TRBV30; 9 nucleotides agree with TRBD2. The CDR3 is 18 residues long. V shed 4 bases, J shed 1 base, and the junction held 15 bases outside the gene matches. CDR1 is GTSNPN, CDR2 SVGIG, per germline (reference sequence). The CDR3 nucleotides read TGTGCCTGGAAGGGCAGGGGATTAGCGGGGGCCCGCACAGATACGCAGTATTTT. This translates into CAWKGRGLAGARTDTQYF.

The genes are TRBV20-1 and TRBJ2-2, with 7 bases that match TRBD1. The germline gives CDR1 DFQATT, CDR2 SNEGSKA (reference sequence). The junction had 4 bases not matched to a gene; V was cut back by 5 bases and J by 1 base. The CDR3 runs to 14 residues. In DNA, the CDR3 is TGCAGTGCTTCCGGGACAGTGAACACCGGGGAGCTGTTTTTT. Protein product: CSASGTVNTGELFF.

Ten or more counts support this clonotype. This may come from a read error, since a much larger clone is one base off. This chain uses TRBV11-3 with TRBJ2-5; the D call may be TRBD1 or TRBD2 (6 bases each). V gave up 4 bases and J gave up 11 bases, with 20 bases separating them. Germline V CDR1 and CDR2: SGHNT, YENEEA. The CDR3 sequence is 14 residues long. CDR3 in amino acids: CASSWGASEGEQYF. As DNA, the CDR3 is TGTGCCAGCAGCTGGGGGGCTAGTGAGGGTGAGCAGTACTTC.

This clonotype has just one count. The chain recombines TRBV6-5 with TRBJ2-3, with 8 bases aligning to TRBD1. The CDR3 consists of 14 residues. Germline CDR1 is MNHEY and CDR2 is SVGAGI. V trimming: 8 bases; J trimming: 0 bases; junction bases outside the gene matches: 4. The CDR3 DNA follows: TGTGCCAGCCAGGGGGCTTCTAGCACAGATACGCAGTATTTT. Encoded protein: CASQGASSTDTQYF.

The V gene is TRBV5-1, the J gene TRBJ2-1, with unresolved D. The CDR3 has 15 residues. Germline loops: CDR1 SGHRS, CDR2 YFSETQ. V dropped 3 bases and J dropped 8 bases, with 18 bases sitting between them. The CDR3 DNA reads TGCGCCAGCAGCTCCCCTATTCGATCCTTGGATGAGCAGTTCTTC. As protein: CASSSPIRSLDEQFF.

This chain connects TRBV11-2 to TRBJ2-1; TRBD2 matches at 7 bases. V shed 1 base, J shed 4 bases, and the junction held 7 bases outside the gene matches. This CDR3 spans 16 amino acids. The germline gives CDR1 SGHAT, CDR2 FQNNGV. The CDR3 nucleotides read TGTGCCAGCAGCTTAGGGGGGACTATCACGTACAATGAGCAGTTCTTC. As protein: CASSLGGTITYNEQFF.

The chain links TRBV20-1 to TRBJ2-7; 8 bases are a match to TRBD2. Per germline, CDR1 DFQATT and CDR2 SNEGSKA (reference sequence). Germline trimming cut 0 bases from V and 2 bases from J; bases unmatched to any gene: 9. This CDR3 is built from 16 residues. Here the CDR3 DNA reads TGCAGTGCTAGAGATCGGGGCGGGGGGATAACCTACGAGCAGTACTTC. Encoded protein: CSARDRGGGITYEQYF.

Many counts were recorded for this clonotype. This chain connects TRBV9 to TRBJ2-7, with TRBD1 as a possible D gene (6 bases). CDR1 is SGDLS and CDR2 is YYNGEE in the germline V gene. V lost 4 bases and J 2 bases, leaving 7 bases between the germline ends. This CDR3 comprises 12 residues. The CDR3 sequence: CASSRTAYEQYF. CDR3 DNA: TGTGCCAGCAGCCGGACAGCCTACGAGCAGTACTTC.

The chain links TRBV5-6 to TRBJ1-3, with 7 bases lining up with TRBD1. After removal of 4 bases from V and 4 bases from J, the junction contained 2 bases not matched to a gene. There are 13 residues in the CDR3. Germline assignment: CDR1 SGHDT and CDR2 YYEEEE. The CDR3 sequence: CASSVTGGNTIYF. CDR3 bases: TGTGCCAGCAGCGTGACAGGGGGAAACACCATATATTTT.